The TCR beta chain described here comes from a study of T-cell memory formation after mild COVID-19. Study-wide context: The study found TCR clusters largely donor specific. Study results and caveats: Clones that contracted from day 15 to 85 had balanced CD4/CD8; later expanders were CD4+ biased. CM and EM subsets held most contracting CD4+ clones; EMRA held CD8+ ones.

On this clonotype itself: The antigen remains undetermined.

CDR3 length: 12 residues. The germline V gene has CDR1 SGHTA and CDR2 FQGNSA. The germline V and J ends were trimmed by 5 bases and 10 bases, with 14 bases remaining between them. TCRdb reanalysed the 5' RACE reads using MiXCR and keeps one entry per CDR3 protein. The sample holds 550,000 to 700,000 distinct CDR3 sequences; over 15% are singletons and the top ten take about 12%. The chain joins TRBV7-2 to TRBJ1-1, with a weak D call TRBD1 (5 bases). Sequenced: PBMCs or a T cell subset sorted from them (not recorded which). The receptor was derived from an adult woman who had mild COVID-19 (a few samples of this study predate the infection). Cell type and time point are not known. For the CDR3, the DNA is TGTGCCAGCAGCCCGGCGGGGGGTGTAGCTTTCTTT. Its protein is CASSPAGGVAFF.